The 32 T cell receptor beta chains below come from one sample, sequenced in a study of tumor-infiltrating lymphocytes in primary liver carcinoma. Total RNA (around 500 ng) served as template for TCR beta cDNA synthesis primed by a constant-region primer. Employing slightly modified ARM-PCR, three nested multiplex PCR rounds were run, and these gave rise to the TCR beta libraries. Amplification in the first two PCR rounds was performed using TRBV1-TRBV30 forward primers and a C-beta reverse primer for approximately 10 cycles each. TCRdb used MiXCR to reprocess the multiplex PCR reads, holding one entry per CDR3 protein. Of 330,000 or so distinct CDR3 sequences listed, about 61% are singletons. Unsorted whole blood supplied the blood RNA, and germline DNA was isolated too. The sequencing input was peripheral blood. These receptors all stem from a middle-aged man with primary liver carcinoma and hepatitis B virus infection.

On this clonotype itself: The junction departs from the called germline gene at one end, perhaps through a read error. The J gene is TRBJ2-1, the V gene TRBV4-2; D remains unclear. Looked up from germline, CDR1 is LGHNA and CDR2 is YNFKEQ. The CDR3 contains 14 residues. The CDR3 region is CASSRSASMGEQFF. CDR3 bases: TGCGCCAGCAGTCGTTCGGCTAGTATGGGTGAGCAGTTCTTC.

Comments on this clonotype: The germline gene is not matched at one end of the junction; a read error may be the cause. This chain uses TRBV11-2 with TRBJ1-1; no definite D call. The length of the CDR3 is 14 residues. Per the germline V gene, CDR1 is SGHAT and CDR2 is FQNNGV. CDR3 in DNA: TGTGCCAGCAACATGGACTCTTCGAACACTGAGGCTTTCTTT. Its protein is CASNMDSSNTEAFF.

On this clonotype: Since no conserved phenylalanine or tryptophan closes the CDR3, a read error is the likely cause. The V and J genes are TRBV5-5 and TRBJ2-1; D possibly matches TRBD1 or TRBD2 (6 bases each). Germline CDR1 is SGHKS and CDR2 is YYEKEE (reference sequence). Between the trimmed V and J ends, which lost 0 bases and 10 bases, there was a span of 20 bases. The CDR3 runs 16 residues. This CDR3 reads CASSLGLEGEAYEQFY. In nucleotides, the CDR3 is TGTGCCAGCAGCTTGGGTTTGGAGGGGGAGGCCTACGAGCAGTTCTAC.

Regarding this clonotype: Since the CDR3 does not end with the conserved phenylalanine or tryptophan, this likely comes from a read error. No DNA is shown, since the ends of the CDR3 on it are uncertain; the CDR3 is the one TCRdb lists. This chain joins TRBV28 and TRBJ2-7; TRBD1, the table's D call, lacks a check against the DNA. 13 amino acids form the CDR3, both terminal residues included. Germline V lookup: CDR1 MDHEN, CDR2 SYDVKM. This chain's CDR3 is CASRGQGAREQHS.

Comments on this clonotype: Given a much more abundant clone one base away, this may be a read error. The gene calls are TRBV12-3 or TRBV12-4 and TRBJ1-2; D is perhaps TRBD1 (5 bases). This CDR3 region has 14 residues. CDR3 sequence (DNA): TGTGTCAGCAGCCTGTCCCGGGGCGGGGCTGGCTACACCTTC. Its translation: CVSSLSRGGAGYTF.

This chain links TRBV11-2 with TRBJ1-4; D is uncertain. The CDR3 is made up of 14 amino acids. V lost 5 bases and J 7 bases, leaving 14 bases between the germline ends. CDR1 and CDR2 from the germline V gene are SGHAT and FQNNGV. This chain's CDR3 is CASSKDSLGEKLFF. CDR3 coding DNA: TGTGCCAGCAGCAAAGATTCCTTAGGTGAAAAACTGTTTTTT.

This clonotype was recorded a few times. CDR3 coding DNA: TGTGCCAGCAGTTCCGTCTCTGAAGCTTTCTTT. Amino acid sequence: CASSSVSEAFF. This sequence joins TRBV28 and TRBJ1-1; D gene ambiguous. V was trimmed by 4 bases and J by 6 bases, leaving 6 bases between them. This CDR3 has 11 residues. Germline CDR1 reads MDHEN; CDR2 reads SYDVKM.

This clonotype has ten or more counts. The rearrangement links TRBV6-2 or TRBV6-3 to TRBJ2-6, with D possibly matching TRBD1 (6 bases). V was cut by 0 bases and J by 1 base, with 16 bases left in between. The V gene's germline CDR1 is MNHEY and CDR2 SVGEGT. The length of the CDR3 is 19 residues. The CDR3 here is CASSYSSAGVESGANVLTF. The DNA of the CDR3 is TGTGCCAGCAGTTACTCGTCGGCAGGGGTAGAGTCTGGGGCCAACGTCCTGACTTTC.

This clonotype was observed many times. This sequence joins TRBV12-3 or TRBV12-4 and TRBJ2-4, with a possible D match to TRBD1 (5 bases). This CDR3 has 11 amino acids. V lost 7 bases and J lost 6, with 7 bases in between. The DNA for the CDR3 is TGTGCCAGCACCCAGGGAAACATTCAGTACTTC. It codes for CASTQGNIQYF.

Note on this clonotype: An end of the junction does not agree with germline; a read error may underlie this. V and J are TRBV29-1 and TRBJ2-1; 9 nucleotides match TRBD2. CDR3 length: 13 residues. From germline, CDR1 is SQVTM and CDR2 ANQGSEA. CDR3 sequence reads: CGVGRTSVNEQFF. In DNA form, the CDR3 reads TGCGGCGTTGGAAGGACTAGCGTCAATGAGCAGTTCTTC.

Concerning this clonotype: Here the CDR3 omits its conserved ending phenylalanine or tryptophan, so a read error is the likely source. The chain joins TRBV6-2 or TRBV6-3 to TRBJ2-1, with 8 positions matching TRBD1. CDR3 length: 15 residues. The germline CDR1 and CDR2 sequences are MNHEY and SVGEGT. This CDR3 is CASSYADRESDEQFI. The CDR3 DNA reads as TGTGCCAGTAGTTACGCGGACAGGGAGAGCGATGAGCAGTTCATC.

For this clonotype: This could be a read error, since a much larger clone is one nucleotide away. The V gene is TRBV30, the J gene TRBJ1-1; D is undetermined. V was clipped by 4 bases and J by 4 bases, with 19 bases between them. The CDR3 length is 15 residues. Germline CDR1 GTSNPN, CDR2 SVGIG (reference sequence). As DNA, the CDR3 is TGTGCCTGGACCTCCCCGGGAGGGATGGGCACTGAAGCTTTCTTT. Its translation: CAWTSPGGMGTEAFF.

In its sample, this clonotype was seen many times. The chain employs TRBV19 and TRBJ2-4; the match to TRBD2 covers 9 bases. The germline CDR1 and CDR2 sequences are LNHDA and SQIVND (reference sequence). V dropped 3 bases and J dropped 0; count of bases not matched to a gene: 18. There are 21 residues in the CDR3. The CDR3 region is CASSIEGQGTSGHRAKNIQYF. For the CDR3, the DNA is TGTGCCAGTAGTATTGAGGGCCAGGGAACTAGCGGGCATAGAGCCAAAAACATTCAGTACTTC.

Notes on this clonotype: One end of the junction does not line up with germline, which may come from a read error. DNA of the CDR3: TGCGCCACCAGCTTTGGACTAGCCAATGAGCAGTTCTTC. It yields the protein CATSFGLANEQFF. The gene calls are TRBV11-2 and TRBJ2-1, with 8 bases that match TRBD2. The CDR3 extends over 13 amino acids. The germline V gene has CDR1 SGHAT and CDR2 FQNNGV.

Notes on this clonotype: A much larger clonotype is one base distant, so this may be a read error. J is TRBJ1-4 and V is TRBV10-3, with a possible D match to TRBD1 (5 bases). This CDR3 spans 13 amino acids. Per germline, CDR1 ENHRY and CDR2 SYGVKD. Trimming took 4 bases from V and 7 from J, leaving 10 bases between them. In DNA, the CDR3 is TGTGCCATCAGTGGCAGGGAGAGTGAAAAACTGTTTTTT. It yields the protein CAISGRESEKLFF.

J is TRBJ2-7 and V is TRBV5-5, with TRBD1 matching over 7 bases. Losses at the gene ends were 0 bases for V and 0 bases for J; bases not matched to a gene: 9. The CDR3 contains 17 residues. Germline V gene data show CDR1 as SGHKS and CDR2 as YYEKEE (reference sequence). The CDR3, as DNA: TGTGCCAGCAGCTTGGGGGATGAGGGGGCGGCCTCCTACGAGCAGTACTTC. Translation gives CASSLGDEGAASYEQYF.

On this clonotype: One end of the junction is discordant with germline, which a read error may explain. The chain employs TRBV11-2 and TRBJ1-1; the D is unclear. CDR1 is SGHAT and CDR2 is FQNNGV in the germline V gene. This CDR3 spans 13 amino acids. CDR3 amino acids: CANSLKRKTEAFF. The CDR3 bases are TGTGCCAACAGCCTCAAACGGAAGACTGAAGCTTTCTTT.

This clonotype showed up just once. The CDR3 end shows no conserved phenylalanine or tryptophan, and so a read error is likely. The chain has TRBV11-2 and TRBJ2-1, with 7 bases lining up with TRBD2. The CDR3 has 17 residues. CDR1 is SGHAT and CDR2 is FQNNGV in the germline V gene. After removal of 1 base from V and 12 bases from J, the junction contained 18 bases not matched to a gene. Here the CDR3 DNA reads TGTGCCAGCAGCTTAGCTGGAGGACTAACGGGAGGTAGTGGGCAGTTCCTC. Its translation: CASSLAGGLTGGSGQFL.

A remark on this clonotype: A read error may explain this, as a much larger clone is one base away. CDR3 nucleotides: TGTGCCAGCAGATACATGGTCACCGGGGAGCTGTTTTTT. Its protein product is CASRYMVTGELFF. V is TRBV6-2 or TRBV6-3 and J is TRBJ2-2; D is uncertain. Germline values: CDR1 MNHEY, CDR2 SVGEGT. V was trimmed by 6 bases and J by 4 bases, leaving 9 bases between them. The CDR3 runs to 13 residues.

J is TRBJ2-1 and V is TRBV30, with a weak D call TRBD1 (7 bases). Trimming shortened V by 5 bases and J by 2 bases, and 16 bases separated the two germline ends. Per the germline V gene, CDR1 is GTSNPN and CDR2 is SVGIG (reference sequence). CDR3 size: 15 residues. CDR3 bases: TGTGCCTGGGACCTCGGAGGGACAGCCTACAATGAGCAGTTCTTC. This gives the protein CAWDLGGTAYNEQFF. Supplemented by reference TRBV30 and TRBJ2-1, the full variable domain reads SQTIHQWPATLVQPVGSPLSLECTVEGTSNPNLYWYRQAAGRGLQLLFYSVGIGQISSEVPQNLSASRPQDRQFILSSKKLLLSDSGFYLCAWDLGGTAYNEQFFGPGTRLTVL.

The chain joins TRBV5-1 to TRBJ1-2, with D unclear. Deletions cut 0 bases from V and 8 bases from J, with 11 bases between. Looked up from germline, CDR1 is SGHRS and CDR2 is YFSETQ. CDR3 length: 13 amino acids. CDR3 in amino acids: CASSLDPLEGYTF. CDR3 DNA: TGCGCCAGCAGCTTGGATCCATTGGAGGGCTACACCTTC.

For this clonotype: The junction shows a germline mismatch at one end, possibly a read error. J is TRBJ2-5 and V is TRBV6-2 or TRBV6-3, with D uncertain. Per the germline V gene, CDR1 is MNHEY and CDR2 is SVGEGT. The CDR3 spans 12 residues. The chain's CDR3 is CASSLIQGTQYF. CDR3 nucleotides: TGTGCCAGCAGCCTAATACAAGGGACCCAGTACTTC.

Concerning this clonotype itself: This clone may be a read error of a much larger clone one base away. The V call is TRBV6-5, the J call TRBJ1-1, with 8 bases matching TRBD1. In germline, CDR1 is MNHEY, CDR2 SVGAGI. The CDR3 loop spans 17 amino acids. The CDR3 nucleotides are TGTGCCAGCAGTTACTCGATGGGGACAGGATCGAACATTGAAGCTTTCTTT. As protein: CASSYSMGTGSNIEAFF.

With regard to this clonotype: Mismatch with germline at one junction end may stem from a read error. The chain is built from TRBV11-2 and TRBJ2-1, with D possibly being TRBD1 or TRBD2 (5 bases each). This CDR3 region has 15 residues. Germline CDR1 is SGHAT and CDR2 is FQNNGV. The CDR3 bases are TGTGCCAGCAGCCCAGGTGGGGGAGCCGGCAATGAGCAGCTATTC. Residues: CASSPGGGAGNEQLF.

On this clonotype itself: One end of the junction varies from germline; a read error may be responsible. The chain is built from TRBV11-3 and TRBJ2-7, with no clear D. CDR1 and CDR2 from the germline V gene are SGHNT and YENEEA. The CDR3 consists of 13 residues. The CDR3 sequence: CARSLAVHHEQSF. Here the CDR3 DNA reads TGTGCCAGGAGCTTAGCAGTCCACCACGAGCAGTCCTTC.

Of note for this clonotype: A clone one base away is much larger, so this may be a read error. V is TRBV10-3 and J is TRBJ2-1; D is undetermined. This CDR3 comprises 14 residues. The germline CDR1 and CDR2 sequences are ENHRY and SYGVKD. V lost 0 bases to trimming and J lost 7 bases, with 10 bases between them. This CDR3 is CAISESTLGNEQFF. CDR3 DNA sequence: TGTGCCATCAGTGAGTCGACACTGGGAAATGAGCAGTTCTTC.

The chain joins TRBV11-2 to TRBJ2-1; 9 bases agree with TRBD2. This CDR3 is built from 17 residues. V dropped 7 bases and J dropped 7; count of bases not matched to a gene: 17. Germline CDR1 SGHAT, CDR2 FQNNGV. CDR3 loop: CASNLARGAGGQNEQFF. In DNA form, the CDR3 reads TGTGCCAGCAACCTCGCGAGGGGGGCGGGAGGGCAGAATGAGCAGTTCTTC.

This chain uses TRBV6-5 with TRBJ2-7; 7 bases agree with TRBD2. CDR1 is MNHEY and CDR2 is SVGAGI in the germline V gene. The CDR3 loop spans 13 amino acids. V shed 8 bases and J 0 bases; nucleotides not matched to a gene: 4. The CDR3 bases are TGTGCCAGCGGGAGGGCAAGCTCCTACGAGCAGTACTTC. It specifies CASGRASSYEQYF.

This chain links TRBV5-6 with TRBJ2-7, with 13 bases fitting TRBD2. Unmatched junction bases numbered 3, after V lost 4 bases and J lost 8 bases. The CDR3 has 13 amino acids. Germline CDR1 reads SGHDT; CDR2 reads YYEEEE. DNA for the CDR3: TGTGCCAGCAGCCCGGGACTAGCGGGGCAGCAGTACTTC. Translation: CASSPGLAGQQYF.

CDR3 nucleotides: TGTGCCAGCAGCACCAAGGCGAGGGTAGAGCTAGTAGATGAGCAGTTCTTC. This gives the protein CASSTKARVELVDEQFF. This sequence joins TRBV28 and TRBJ2-1, with D perhaps TRBD2 (5 bases). The CDR3 sequence is 17 residues long. The V gene lost 6 bases and the J gene lost 8 bases, with 26 bases spanning the gap. Germline V CDR1 and CDR2: MDHEN, SYDVKM. Filled out from reference TRBV28 and TRBJ2-1, the complete variable domain reads DVKVTQSSRYLVKRTGEKVFLECVQDMDHENMFWYRQDPGLGLRLIYFSYDVKMKEKGDIPEGYSVSREKKERFSLILESASTNQTSMYLCASSTKARVELVDEQFFGPGTRLTVL.

CDR3 in DNA: TGTGCCAGCAGGTGGACTAGCCCCAGCTCCTACAATGAGCAGTTCTTC. This gives the protein CASRWTSPSSYNEQFF. The rearrangement uses TRBV6-1 and TRBJ2-1, with 8 positions matching TRBD2. The CDR3 is made up of 16 amino acids. From germline, CDR1 is MNHNS and CDR2 SASEGT. V trimming: 6 bases; J trimming: 0 bases; junction bases outside the gene matches: 7.

About this clonotype itself: A much larger clone sits a single nucleotide away, making a read error possible. The DNA of the CDR3 is TGTGGCGCGCAGGGAGACACCGGGAAGCTGTTTTTT. Protein: CGAQGDTGKLFF. V and J are TRBV12-3 or TRBV12-4 and TRBJ2-2, with D possibly called TRBD1 or TRBD2 (5 bases each). The CDR3 extends over 12 amino acids.